Listed below are T cell receptor beta chains from one sample, sequenced in a study of T-cell memory formation after mild COVID-19. TCRdb re-called the 5' RACE reads through MiXCR, storing one row per CDR3 protein. The sample has approximately 260,000 distinct CDR3 sequences; about 17% are singletons. Sequences were obtained from PBMCs or a T cell subset sorted from them (not recorded which). The receptors derive from a man younger than 35 who had mild COVID-19 (a few samples of this study predate the infection). Cell type and time point are not known. CDR3s include the opening cysteine and the closing phenylalanine or tryptophan. The D gene is left open where the match is weak. Size tells how often a clone was seen (once, few, many) or the class of an expanded clone, and some rows leave it out.

TRBJ1-1 | TRBV5-1 | NA | few | CASSLVSGRRNTEAFF | TGCGCCAGCAGCTTGGTCTCGGGCAGGAGAAACACTGAAGCTTTCTTT
TRBJ1-5 | TRBV12-3/TRBV12-4 | TRBD1 | many | CASSFAPGQGGKPQHF | TGTGCCAGCAGTTTCGCCCCGGGACAGGGCGGAAAGCCCCAGCATTTT
TRBJ1-2 | TRBV7-8 | NA | many | CASSLGTASGHGYTF | TGTGCCAGCAGCTTAGGAACAGCATCGGGGCATGGCTACACCTTC
TRBJ2-3 | TRBV5-1 | NA | few | CASSLDGSGSSTDTQYF | TGCGCCAGCAGCTTGGACGGGTCAGGGTCTAGCACAGATACGCAGTATTTT
TRBJ2-3 | TRBV5-1 | TRBD2 | NA | CASDGGGTDTQYF | TGCGCCAGCGATGGGGGGGGGACAGATACGCAGTATTTT
TRBJ2-5 | TRBV4-1 | TRBD1 | few | CASSQNTQGAQETQYF | TGCGCCAGCAGCCAGAATACACAGGGGGCCCAAGAGACCCAGTACTTC
TRBJ1-1 | TRBV6-5 | NA | few | CASSYEGFGNTEAFF | TGTGCCAGCAGTTACGAAGGGTTCGGGAACACTGAAGCTTTCTTT
TRBJ2-1 | TRBV24-1 | NA | NA | CATRAREYNEQFF | TGTGCCACCAGAGCCAGGGAATACAATGAGCAGTTCTTC
TRBJ1-1 | TRBV6-5 | NA | once | CATGGGGRGTEAFF | TGTGCCACCGGGGGAGGGGGTCGGGGCACTGAAGCTTTCTTT
TRBJ2-3 | TRBV18 | TRBD1 | NA | CASSPTGQGADTQYF | TGTGCCAGCTCCCCCACAGGACAGGGGGCAGATACGCAGTATTTT
TRBJ1-1 | TRBV10-3 | NA | NA | CAIRSIGQLNTEAFF | TGTGCCATCAGAAGCATCGGACAGTTGAACACTGAAGCTTTCTTT
TRBJ1-1 | TRBV29-1 | NA | NA | CSVPALAFF | TGCAGCGTTCCAGCTTTGGCTTTCTTT
TRBJ2-2 | TRBV24-1 | NA | NA | CATSDYGVEWTGELFF | TGTGCCACCAGTGATTATGGGGTGGAATGGACCGGGGAGCTGTTTTTT
TRBJ2-3 | TRBV20-1 | TRBD1 | few | CSGLRGPSTDTQYF | TGCAGTGGGTTAAGGGGGCCCAGCACAGATACGCAGTATTTT
TRBJ1-2 | TRBV6-5 | NA | few | CASSYSSHNYGYTF | TGTGCCAGCAGTTACTCCTCCCATAACTATGGCTACACCTTC
TRBJ2-3 | TRBV9 | NA | few | CASSVAPISTDTQYF | TGTGCCAGCAGCGTAGCTCCGATTAGCACAGATACGCAGTATTTT
TRBJ1-3 | TRBV6-6 | NA | NA | CASRPPGASGNTIYF | TGTGCCAGCAGACCCCCAGGGGCCTCTGGAAACACCATATATTTT
TRBJ1-5 | TRBV12-3/TRBV12-4 | TRBD1 | few | CASRLQGPGTPQHF | TGTGCCAGCAGGCTACAGGGGCCCGGGACGCCCCAGCATTTT
TRBJ2-7 | TRBV4-2 | TRBD1 | NA | CASSQASGQGAYEQYF | TGTGCCAGCAGCCAGGCCTCGGGACAGGGGGCCTACGAGCAGTACTTC
TRBJ2-3 | TRBV20-1 | TRBD2 | few | CSARDLAGGYGGTQYF | TGCAGTGCTAGAGATCTTGCGGGGGGCTACGGCGGTACGCAGTATTTT
TRBJ2-5 | TRBV7-9 | NA | NA | CASSSGIYQETQYF | TGTGCCAGCAGCTCCGGGATCTACCAGGAGACCCAGTACTTC
TRBJ1-2 | TRBV20-1 | NA | NA | CSARVEEGRLVRYGYTF | TGCAGTGCTAGAGTAGAGGAAGGCCGTTTGGTCCGCTATGGCTACACCTTC
TRBJ2-3 | TRBV24-1 | TRBD1 | NA | CATSGQGVDTQYF | TGTGCCACCTCAGGACAGGGGGTAGATACGCAGTATTTT
TRBJ2-2 | TRBV2 | NA | few | CASSEDGAGELFF | TGTGCCAGCAGTGAAGACGGGGCCGGGGAGCTGTTTTTT
TRBJ2-3 | TRBV7-3 | NA | few | CASSLGLLLTDTQYF | TGTGCCAGCAGCTTGGGTTTGTTGCTCACAGATACGCAGTATTTT
TRBJ1-1 | TRBV18 | TRBD1 | NA | CASSPGTATEAFF | TGTGCCAGCTCGCCCGGGACAGCCACTGAAGCTTTCTTT
TRBJ2-7 | TRBV4-2 | TRBD2 | few | CASSQGDYSYEQYF | TGTGCCAGCAGCCAGGGGGACTACTCCTACGAGCAGTACTTC
TRBJ2-3 | TRBV24-1 | TRBD1 | few | CATSGGPGQGTDTQYF | TGTGCCACCAGTGGAGGCCCGGGACAGGGGACAGATACGCAGTATTTT
TRBJ1-4 | TRBV15 | NA | NA | CATSRVDEKLFF | TGTGCCACCAGCAGAGTAGATGAAAAACTGTTTTTT